The following is a T cell receptor (beta chain) sequence with its context. As yet, its antigen is unknown. The CDR3 is 13 amino acids. From germline, CDR1 is MNHEY and CDR2 SVGAGI. The sample comes from a study of T cells expressing NK-cell markers. Turning to the study itself: It was from sorted CD3+CD56+NKG2C+, CD3+CD56+NKG2C- and CD3+CD56-NKG2C+ T cells that TCR beta repertoires came. Whole-study findings and limits: In a handful of donors, dominant clonotypes made up roughly 25-60.1% of CD3+CD56-NKG2C+ cells. It was still unclear whether expanded NKG2C+ T cell clones were HCMV specific.

TCRdb re-called the 5' RACE reads and shows each CDR3 protein once, DNA omitted. The sample's table shows 300,000 to 500,000 distinct CDR3 sequences. The TCR comes from a woman aged 50 to 60 in good health. The V call is TRBV6-5, the J call TRBJ1-2; the TCRdb call, TRBD1, lacks DNA for checking. Material for sequencing was blood T cells: a sorted CD56 or NKG2C T cell subset, CD4+ or CD8+ T cells, or bulk PBMC T cells (not recorded which). The CDR3 here is CASGQGQGRGYTF.